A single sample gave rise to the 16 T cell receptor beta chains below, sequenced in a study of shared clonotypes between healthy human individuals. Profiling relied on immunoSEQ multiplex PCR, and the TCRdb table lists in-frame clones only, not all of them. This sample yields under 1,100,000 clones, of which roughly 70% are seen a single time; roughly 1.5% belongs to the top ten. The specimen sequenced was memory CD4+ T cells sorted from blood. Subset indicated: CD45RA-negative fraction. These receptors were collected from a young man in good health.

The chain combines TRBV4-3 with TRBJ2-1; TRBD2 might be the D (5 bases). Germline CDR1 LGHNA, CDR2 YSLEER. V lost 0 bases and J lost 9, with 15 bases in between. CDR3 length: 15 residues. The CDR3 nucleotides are TGCGCCAGCAGCCAAGATACCGGGGTAAGGACTGAGCAGTTCTTC. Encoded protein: CASSQDTGVRTEQFF.

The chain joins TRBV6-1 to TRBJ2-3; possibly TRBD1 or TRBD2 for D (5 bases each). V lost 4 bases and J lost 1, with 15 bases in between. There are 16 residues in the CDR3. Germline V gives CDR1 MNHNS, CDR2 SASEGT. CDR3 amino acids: CASSGDDRSGTDTQYF. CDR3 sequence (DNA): TGTGCCAGCAGTGGGGACGACCGATCCGGCACAGATACGCAGTATTTT.

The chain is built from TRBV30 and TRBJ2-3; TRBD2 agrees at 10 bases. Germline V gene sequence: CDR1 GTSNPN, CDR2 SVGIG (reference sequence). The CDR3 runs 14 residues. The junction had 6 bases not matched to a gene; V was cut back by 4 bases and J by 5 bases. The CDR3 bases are TGTGCCTGGACTCGAGCGGGAGGGGTAGATACGCAGTATTTT. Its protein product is CAWTRAGGVDTQYF. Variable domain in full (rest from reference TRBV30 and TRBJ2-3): SQTIHQWPATLVQPVGSPLSLECTVEGTSNPNLYWYRQAAGRGLQLLFYSVGIGQISSEVPQNLSASRPQDRQFILSSKKLLLSDSGFYLCAWTRAGGVDTQYFGPGTRLTVL.

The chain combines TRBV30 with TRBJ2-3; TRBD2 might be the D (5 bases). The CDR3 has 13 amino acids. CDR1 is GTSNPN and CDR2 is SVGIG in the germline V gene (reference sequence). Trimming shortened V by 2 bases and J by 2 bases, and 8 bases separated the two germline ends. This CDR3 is CAWSRGPTDTQYF. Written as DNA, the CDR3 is TGTGCCTGGAGTCGAGGGCCCACAGATACGCAGTATTTT.

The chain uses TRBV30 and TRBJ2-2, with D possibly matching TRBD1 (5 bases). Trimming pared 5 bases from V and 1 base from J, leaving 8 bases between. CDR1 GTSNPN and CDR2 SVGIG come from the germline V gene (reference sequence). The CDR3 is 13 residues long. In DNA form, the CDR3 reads TGTGCCTGGGCAGGGTGGAACACCGGGGAGCTGTTTTTT. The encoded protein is CAWAGWNTGELFF.

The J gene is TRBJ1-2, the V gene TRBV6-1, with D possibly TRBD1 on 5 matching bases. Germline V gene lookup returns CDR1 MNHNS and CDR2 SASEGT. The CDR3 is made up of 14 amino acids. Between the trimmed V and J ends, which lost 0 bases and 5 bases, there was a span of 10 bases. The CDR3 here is CASSEAGQLYGYTF. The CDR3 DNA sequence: TGTGCCAGCAGTGAAGCGGGGCAACTTTATGGCTACACCTTC.

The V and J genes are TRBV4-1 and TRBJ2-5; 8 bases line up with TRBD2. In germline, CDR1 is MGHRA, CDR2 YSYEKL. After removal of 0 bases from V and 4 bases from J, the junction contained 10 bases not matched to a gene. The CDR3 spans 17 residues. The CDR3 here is CASSQDPQVAGLETQYF. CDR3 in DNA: TGCGCCAGCAGCCAAGATCCCCAGGTAGCGGGGCTAGAGACCCAGTACTTC.

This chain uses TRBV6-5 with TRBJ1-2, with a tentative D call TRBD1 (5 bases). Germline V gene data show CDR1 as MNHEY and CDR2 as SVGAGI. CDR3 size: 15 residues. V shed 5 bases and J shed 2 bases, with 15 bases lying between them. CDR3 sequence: CASSPFRGGNYGYTF. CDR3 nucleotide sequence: TGTGCCAGCAGTCCCTTTCGGGGGGGAAACTATGGCTACACCTTC.

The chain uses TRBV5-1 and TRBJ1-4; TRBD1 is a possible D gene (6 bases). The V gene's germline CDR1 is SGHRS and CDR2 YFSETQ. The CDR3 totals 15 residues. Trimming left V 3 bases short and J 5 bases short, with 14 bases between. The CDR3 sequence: CASSWEGQSNEKLFF. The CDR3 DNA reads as TGCGCCAGCAGCTGGGAGGGACAATCCAATGAAAAACTGTTTTTT.

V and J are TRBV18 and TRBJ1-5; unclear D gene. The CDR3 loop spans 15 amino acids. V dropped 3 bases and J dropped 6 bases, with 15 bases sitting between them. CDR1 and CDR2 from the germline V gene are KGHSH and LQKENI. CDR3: CASSPNPNLAQPQHF. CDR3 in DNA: TGTGCCAGCTCACCTAATCCGAATCTCGCTCAGCCCCAGCATTTT.

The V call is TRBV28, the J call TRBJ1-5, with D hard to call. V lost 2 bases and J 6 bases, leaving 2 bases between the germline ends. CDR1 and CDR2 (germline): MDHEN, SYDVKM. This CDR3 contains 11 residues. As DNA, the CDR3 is TGTGCCAGCAGTTTAGCTCAGCCCCAGCATTTT. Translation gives CASSLAQPQHF.

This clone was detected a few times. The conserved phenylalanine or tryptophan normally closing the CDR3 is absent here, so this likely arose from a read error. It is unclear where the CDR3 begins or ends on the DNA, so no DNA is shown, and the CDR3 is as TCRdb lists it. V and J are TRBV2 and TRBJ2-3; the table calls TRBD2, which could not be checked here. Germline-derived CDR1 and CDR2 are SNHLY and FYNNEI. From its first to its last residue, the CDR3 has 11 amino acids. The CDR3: CASSESGLPHI.

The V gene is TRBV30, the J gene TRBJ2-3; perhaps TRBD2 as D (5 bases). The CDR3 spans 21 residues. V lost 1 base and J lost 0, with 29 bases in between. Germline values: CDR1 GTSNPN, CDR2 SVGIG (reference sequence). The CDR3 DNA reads TGTGCCTGGAGTGGGGCCCCCCGAAAGACCCCACTAGATATCAGCACAGATACGCAGTATTTT. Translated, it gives CAWSGAPRKTPLDISTDTQYF.

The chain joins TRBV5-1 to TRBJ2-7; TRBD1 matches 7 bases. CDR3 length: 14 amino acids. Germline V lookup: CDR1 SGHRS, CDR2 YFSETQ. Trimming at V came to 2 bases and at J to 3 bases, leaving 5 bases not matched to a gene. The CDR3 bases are TGCGCCAGCAGCTTTACGGGACAGATCTACGAGCAGTACTTC. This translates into CASSFTGQIYEQYF.

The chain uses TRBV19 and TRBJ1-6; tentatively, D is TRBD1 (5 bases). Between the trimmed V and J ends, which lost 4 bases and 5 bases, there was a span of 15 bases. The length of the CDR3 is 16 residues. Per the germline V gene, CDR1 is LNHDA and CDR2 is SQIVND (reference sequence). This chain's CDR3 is CASSTAGRWDNSPLHF. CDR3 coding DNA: TGTGCCAGTAGTACCGCGGGACGGTGGGATAATTCACCCCTCCACTTT.

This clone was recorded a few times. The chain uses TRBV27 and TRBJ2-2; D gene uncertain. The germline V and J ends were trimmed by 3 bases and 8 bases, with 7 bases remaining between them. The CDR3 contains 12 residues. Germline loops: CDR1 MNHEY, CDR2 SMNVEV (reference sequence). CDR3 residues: CASSFPDGELFF. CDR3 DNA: TGTGCCAGCAGTTTCCCGGATGGGGAGCTGTTTTTT.